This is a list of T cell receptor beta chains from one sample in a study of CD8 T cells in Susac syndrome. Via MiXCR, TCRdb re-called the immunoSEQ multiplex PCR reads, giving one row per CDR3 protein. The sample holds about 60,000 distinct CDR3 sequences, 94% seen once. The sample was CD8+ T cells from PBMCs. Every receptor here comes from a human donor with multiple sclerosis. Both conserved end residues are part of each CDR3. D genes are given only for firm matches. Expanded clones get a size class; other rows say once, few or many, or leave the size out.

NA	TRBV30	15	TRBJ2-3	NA	TGTGCCTGGAGTGTCACCGGGCTCAGCACAGATACGCAGTATTTT	CAWSVTGLSTDTQYF
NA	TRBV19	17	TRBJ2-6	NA	TGTGCCAGTAGTCCCACGACAGAGCACTCTGGGGCCAACGTCCTGACTTTC	CASSPTTEHSGANVLTF
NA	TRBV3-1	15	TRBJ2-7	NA	TGTGCCAGCAGCCAAGGAACAGGGTTCGCCTACGAGCAGTACTTC	CASSQGTGFAYEQYF
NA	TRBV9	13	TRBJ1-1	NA	TGTGCCAGCAGCGACAGGTGGGAGGGTGAAGCTTTCTTT	CASSDRWEGEAFF
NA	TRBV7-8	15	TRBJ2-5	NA	TGTGCCAGCAGCTTATTGGACAGCGAGGGAGAGACCCAGTACTTC	CASSLLDSEGETQYF
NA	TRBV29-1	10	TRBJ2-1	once	TGCAGCGTCGACGGGACAGAGCAGTTCTTC	CSVDGTEQFF
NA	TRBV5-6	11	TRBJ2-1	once	TGTGCCAGCAGCTTGGAGGACCTATGGTTCTTC	CASSLEDLWFF
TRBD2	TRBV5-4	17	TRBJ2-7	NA	TGTGCCAGCAGCTCCGGGACTAGCGGGAGCGGGGGCTACGAGCAGTACTTC	CASSSGTSGSGGYEQYF
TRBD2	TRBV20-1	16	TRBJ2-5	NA	TGCAGTGCTAGAGATGCGTTAGCGGGATTCGCAGAGACCCAGTACTTC	CSARDALAGFAETQYF
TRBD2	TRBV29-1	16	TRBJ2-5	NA	TGCAGCGTCCAGGGATCCAGCGGGAGACGGGAAGAGACCCAGTACTTC	CSVQGSSGRREETQYF
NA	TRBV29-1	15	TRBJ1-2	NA	TGCAGCGTTGAGACGGCAGGGCAGATCAGCTATGGCTACACCTTC	CSVETAGQISYGYTF
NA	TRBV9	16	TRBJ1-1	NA	TGTGCCAGCAGCGTAGGCATTAGGGGGTTAAACACTGAAGCTTTCTTT	CASSVGIRGLNTEAFF
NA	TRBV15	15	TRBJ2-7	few	TGTGCCACCAGCAGCGCGGAATGGGGGAATTACGAGCAGTACTTC	CATSSAEWGNYEQYF
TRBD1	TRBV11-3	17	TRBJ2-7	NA	TGTGCCAGCAGCTTAACCGTAGGAGACAGGGTAACCTACGAGCAGTACTTC	CASSLTVGDRVTYEQYF
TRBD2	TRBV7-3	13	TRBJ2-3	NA	TGTGCCAGCAGCTTACTAGCGGCGGATACGCAGTATTTT	CASSLLAADTQYF
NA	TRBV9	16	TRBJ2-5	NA	TGTGCCAGCAGCGCTGGGCATTCGGGAGCGGGAGAGACCCAGTACTTC	CASSAGHSGAGETQYF
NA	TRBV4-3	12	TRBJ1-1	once	TGCGCCAGCAGCTCACCGAACACTGAAGCTTTCTTT	CASSSPNTEAFF
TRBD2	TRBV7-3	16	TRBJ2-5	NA	TGTGCCAGCAGCAATCAGCGGGGGGAGGGTCAAGAGACCCAGTACTTC	CASSNQRGEGQETQYF
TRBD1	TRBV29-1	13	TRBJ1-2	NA	TGCAGCGTTGAGACAGGGGGCAAGTACGGCTACACCTTC	CSVETGGKYGYTF
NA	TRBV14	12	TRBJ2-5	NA	TGTGCCAGCAGCTACGTCGGGGAGACCCAGTACTTC	CASSYVGETQYF
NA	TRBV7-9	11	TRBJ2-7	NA	TGTGCCAGCAGCCCCGCTCTCGAGCAGTACTTC	CASSPALEQYF
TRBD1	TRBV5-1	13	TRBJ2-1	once	TGCGCCAGCAACGACAGGGATTACAATGAGCAGTTCTTC	CASNDRDYNEQFF
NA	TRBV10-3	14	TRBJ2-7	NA	TGTGCCATCAGTGACTGGCAGAGCTCCTACGAGCAGTACTTC	CAISDWQSSYEQYF
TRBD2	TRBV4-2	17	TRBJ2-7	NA	TGTGCCAGCAGCCAAGATGGGCTAGCGGGGGACTACTACGAGCAGTACTTC	CASSQDGLAGDYYEQYF
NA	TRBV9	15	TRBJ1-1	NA	TGTGCCAGCAGCGTATCCGCTTCGGGGAACACTGAAGCTTTCTTT	CASSVSASGNTEAFF
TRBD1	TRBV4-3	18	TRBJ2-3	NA	TGCGCCAGCAGCCAAGATAGGGTGACAGGGGGGTCCACAGATACGCAGTATTTT	CASSQDRVTGGSTDTQYF
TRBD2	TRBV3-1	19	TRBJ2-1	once	TGTGCCAGCAGCCCCCTTTTAGCGGGGGGGTTATCCTTTGGCGATGAGCAGTTCTTC	CASSPLLAGGLSFGDEQFF
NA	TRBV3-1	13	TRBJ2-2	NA	TGTGCCAGCAGCCCAAGGTACACCGGGGAGCTGTTTTTT	CASSPRYTGELFF
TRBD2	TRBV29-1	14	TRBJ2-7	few	TGCAGCGTTCGGACTAGCGGGGGAGGTTACGAGCAGTACTTC	CSVRTSGGGYEQYF
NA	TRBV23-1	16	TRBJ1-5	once	TGCGCCAGCAGTCAATCGCCAGGGAATTGCAATCAGCCCCAGCATTTT	CASSQSPGNCNQPQHF
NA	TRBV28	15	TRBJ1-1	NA	TGTGCCAGCAGTTTATTCCCCAGGGTGGCCACTGAAGCTTTCTTT	CASSLFPRVATEAFF
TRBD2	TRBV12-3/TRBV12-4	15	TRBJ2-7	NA	TGTGCCAGCAGTCCCCGGACTAGCGGTACCTACGAGCAGTACTTC	CASSPRTSGTYEQYF
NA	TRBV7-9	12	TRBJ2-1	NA	TGTGCCAGCAGCCAAACAGGGTATGAGCAGTTCTTC	CASSQTGYEQFF
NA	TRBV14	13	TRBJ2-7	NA	TGTGCCAGCAGCCCGACGGGTCCCTTCGAGCATTACTTC	CASSPTGPFEHYF
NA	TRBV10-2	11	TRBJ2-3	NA	TGCGCCAGCAGTGAGGGCAGTGCGCAGTATTTT	CASSEGSAQYF
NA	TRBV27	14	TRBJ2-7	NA	TGTGCCAGCAGTTTCAGGGAGACTCCATACGAGCAGTACTTC	CASSFRETPYEQYF
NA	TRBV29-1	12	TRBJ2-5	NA	TGCAGCGTTGTTGCGACTCAAGAGACCCAGTACTTC	CSVVATQETQYF
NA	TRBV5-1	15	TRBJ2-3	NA	TGCGCCAGCAGCCCCGGGACACTCGACACAGATACGCAGTATTTT	CASSPGTLDTDTQYF
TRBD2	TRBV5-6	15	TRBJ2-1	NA	TGTGCCAGCATCGATAGCGGGAGGGCCTACAATGAGCAGTTCTTC	CASIDSGRAYNEQFF
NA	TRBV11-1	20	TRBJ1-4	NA	TGTGCCAGCAGCCTACCTCCCAGGGCAGGGGACCCAAATGAGTCTGAAAAACTGTTTTTT	CASSLPPRAGDPNESEKLFF
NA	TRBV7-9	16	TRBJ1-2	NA	TGTGCCAGCAGCTTATTAGGTGGGGAACAGTTCTATGGCTACACCTTC	CASSLLGGEQFYGYTF
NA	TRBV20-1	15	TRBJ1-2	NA	TGCAGTGCTAGTAGCAGGGACGGAAGAAACTATGGCTACACCTTC	CSASSRDGRNYGYTF
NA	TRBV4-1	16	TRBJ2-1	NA	TGCGCCAGCAGCGACGACGAGGGGGGACCCCTGGATGAGCAGTTCTTC	CASSDDEGGPLDEQFF
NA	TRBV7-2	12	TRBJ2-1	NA	TGTGCCTCCACCGGGACTGTTAATGAGCAGTTCTTC	CASTGTVNEQFF
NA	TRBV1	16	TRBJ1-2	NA	TGCACCAGCAGCCAAGATTCCCTGGCAGGCGTCTATGGCTACACCTTC	CTSSQDSLAGVYGYTF
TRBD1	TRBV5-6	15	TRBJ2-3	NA	TGTGCCAGCAGCTTGGCCGAGGGGGCCGCAGATACGCAGTATTTT	CASSLAEGAADTQYF
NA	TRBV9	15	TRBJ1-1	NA	TGTGCCAGCAGCGTAGCCTGGGGAGGGGGAACTGAAGCTTTCTTT	CASSVAWGGGTEAFF
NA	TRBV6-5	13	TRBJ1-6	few	TGTGCCAGCAGTTTGGAAGACGGTTCACCCCTCCACTTT	CASSLEDGSPLHF
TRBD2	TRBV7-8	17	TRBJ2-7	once	TGTGCCAGCACCCCCCACCTATCCGGGAGGATCCCCTACGAGCAGTACTTC	CASTPHLSGRIPYEQYF
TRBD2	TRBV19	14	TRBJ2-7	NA	TGTGCCAGTACATCGAGCGGGGGGCCCTACGAGCAGTACTTC	CASTSSGGPYEQYF
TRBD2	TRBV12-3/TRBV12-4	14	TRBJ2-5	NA	TGTGCCAGCAGATCCCTGGGACTAGCGGGGACCCAGTACTTC	CASRSLGLAGTQYF
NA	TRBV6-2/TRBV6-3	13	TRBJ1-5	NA	TGTGCCAGCAGTTATCAGGACAATCAGCCCCAGCATTTT	CASSYQDNQPQHF
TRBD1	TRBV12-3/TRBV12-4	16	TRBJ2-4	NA	TGTGCCAGCAGCCCCCCCCCGGACAGGGCGGGAAACATTCAGTACTTC	CASSPPPDRAGNIQYF
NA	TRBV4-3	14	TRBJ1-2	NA	TGCGCCAGCAGCCAAGAGGAACTCAACTATGGCTACACCTTC	CASSQEELNYGYTF
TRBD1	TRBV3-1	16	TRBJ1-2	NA	TGTGCCAGCAGCCAAGAAGAGACAGGGTCTAACTATGGCTACACCTTC	CASSQEETGSNYGYTF
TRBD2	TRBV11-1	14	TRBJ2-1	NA	TGTGCCAGCAGCCTCACTAGCGGGAGCGATGAGCAGTTCTTC	CASSLTSGSDEQFF
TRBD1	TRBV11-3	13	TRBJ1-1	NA	TGTGCCAGCAGCAACAGACAGGGTGGCGGAGCTTTCTTT	CASSNRQGGGAFF
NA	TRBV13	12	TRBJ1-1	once	TGTGCCAGCAGCACTAATCGGCCTGAAGCTTTCTTT	CASSTNRPEAFF
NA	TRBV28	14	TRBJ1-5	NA	TGTGCCAGCAGCAGGACGGGCCCTTTGGAGCCCCAGCATTTT	CASSRTGPLEPQHF
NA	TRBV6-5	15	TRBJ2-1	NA	TGTGCCAGCAGTTCCACCCCCGGGGGGCTAAATGAGCAGTTCTTC	CASSSTPGGLNEQFF